Following are 14 T cell receptor beta chains from one sample sequenced in a study of OX40 agonist ivuxolimab in advanced cancers. Data came from immunoSEQ multiplex PCR; TCRdb stores just in-frame clones and leaves some out. The sample has around 57,000 clones, around 92% seen once. This specimen was CD4+ or CD8+ T cells sorted from blood, taken in a trial of the OX40 agonist ivuxolimab. The receptors were gathered from an adult with an advanced solid tumor such as melanoma, head and neck, liver or kidney cancer.

V and J are TRBV28 and TRBJ1-5; no reliable D call. The germline CDR1 and CDR2 sequences are MDHEN and SYDVKM. V was shortened by 8 bases and J by 9 bases, with 23 bases between the two germline ends. The CDR3 spans 15 residues. CDR3 sequence reads: CASLLYRGSTGPQHF. The CDR3 DNA reads TGTGCCAGCCTCCTGTATCGCGGCAGTACGGGGCCCCAGCATTTT.

The rearrangement joins TRBV11-3 to TRBJ2-7; D is perhaps TRBD1 (6 bases). The CDR3 spans 16 residues. Germline CDR1 reads SGHNT; CDR2 reads YENEEA. V gave up 8 bases and J gave up 2 bases, with 22 bases separating them. For the CDR3, the DNA is TGTGCCAGCGACTTGAGGTGGGGACAATTGGCCTACGAGCAGTACTTC. It is translated as CASDLRWGQLAYEQYF.

As regards this clone: A read error may produce the germline difference seen at one junction end. CDR3 nucleotides: TGTGCTAGCAGCGTGACCCCGAGCACTGAAGCTTTCTTT. This codes for CASSVTPSTEAFF. The chain is built from TRBV7-7 and TRBJ1-1; D remains unclear. This CDR3 has 13 residues. Germline V gene data show CDR1 as SSHAT and CDR2 as FNYEAQ (reference sequence). The full variable domain, in which reference TRBV7-7 and TRBJ1-1 provide the parts outside the CDR3, is GAGVSQSPRYKVTKRGQDVTLRCDPISSHATLYWYQQALGQGPEFLTYFNYEAQPDKSGLPSDRFSAERPEGSISTLTIQRTEQRDSAMYRCASSVTPSTEAFFGQGTRLTVV.

This chain links TRBV27 with TRBJ2-3; D is ambiguous. The CDR3 has 14 amino acids. V lost 6 bases to trimming and J lost 4 bases, with 14 bases between them. The germline V gene encodes CDR1 MNHEY and CDR2 SMNVEV (reference sequence). The CDR3 sequence is CASRQYFGADTQYF. The CDR3 DNA sequence: TGTGCCAGCAGACAATATTTTGGTGCAGATACGCAGTATTTT.

V usage is TRBV4-3 and J usage is TRBJ1-2; D is possibly TRBD1 (5 bases). Germline assignment: CDR1 LGHNA and CDR2 YSLEER. CDR3 size: 13 residues. Trimming stripped 4 bases from V and 6 bases from J, with 12 bases between. The CDR3 coding sequence is TGCGCCAGCAGCCCGTTCTCGGGGGATGGCTACACCTTC. Translation: CASSPFSGDGYTF.

V gene TRBV30 combines with J gene TRBJ1-2, with 9 bases fitting TRBD1. The germline V gene encodes CDR1 GTSNPN and CDR2 SVGIG (reference sequence). The J segment lost 8 bases and the V segment lost 3 bases, leaving 7 bases of the junction unmatched. The CDR3 spans 13 residues. The CDR3 here is CAWSLSTGGGYTF. In nucleotides, the CDR3 is TGTGCCTGGAGCCTGTCGACAGGGGGAGGCTACACCTTC.

The chain uses TRBV4-1 and TRBJ1-2, with D hard to call. The CDR3 is made up of 15 amino acids. Germline V gene data show CDR1 as MGHRA and CDR2 as YSYEKL. V lost 2 bases and J lost 8, with 18 bases in between. CDR3 sequence reads: CASSQYPPRGTGYTF. The CDR3 DNA is TGCGCCAGCAGCCAATATCCCCCTCGGGGTACCGGCTACACCTTC.

The gene calls are TRBV6-1 and TRBJ2-1; no clear D gene. Trimming removed 8 bases at V and 10 bases at J, with 15 bases between. The length of the CDR3 is 12 residues. CDR1 is MNHNS, CDR2 SASEGT, per germline. The CDR3 DNA reads as TGTGCCAGCGGAATAAGCCTCGGGGAGCAGTTCTTC. The encoded protein is CASGISLGEQFF.

The V gene is TRBV5-6, the J gene TRBJ2-5; D call uncertain. V gave up 2 bases and J gave up 3 bases, with 8 bases separating them. Germline assignment: CDR1 SGHDT and CDR2 YYEEEE. The length of the CDR3 is 13 residues. In DNA form, the CDR3 reads TGTGCCAGCAGCTTCGGTCAGGAAGAGACCCAGTACTTC. It encodes CASSFGQEETQYF.

This chain connects TRBV30 to TRBJ1-2; no clear D gene. CDR1 and CDR2 from the germline V gene are GTSNPN and SVGIG (reference sequence). Between the trimmed V and J ends, which lost 3 bases and 3 bases, there was a span of 17 bases. This CDR3 has 15 amino acids. The CDR3 bases are TGTGCCTGGAGAGACCGACCTCAAGGACACTATGGCTACACCTTC. Its translation is CAWRDRPQGHYGYTF. Full variable domain (remainder filled in from reference TRBV30 and TRBJ1-2): SQTIHQWPATLVQPVGSPLSLECTVEGTSNPNLYWYRQAAGRGLQLLFYSVGIGQISSEVPQNLSASRPQDRQFILSSKKLLLSDSGFYLCAWRDRPQGHYGYTFGSGTRLTVV.

Here the CDR3 DNA reads TGTGCCAGCAGAGAGGTCCATGGCTACACCTTC. Residues: CASREVHGYTF. The chain uses TRBV6-6 and TRBJ1-2, with D unresolved. V was cut by 6 bases and J by 6 bases, with 8 bases left in between. This CDR3 comprises 11 residues. Germline-derived CDR1 and CDR2 are MNHNY and SVGAGI (reference sequence).

DNA of the CDR3: TGTGCCAGCAGCTTGGGGGTCTCTAGCGGGTGGAGTGAGCAGTTCTTC. The encoded protein is CASSLGVSSGWSEQFF. The chain recombines TRBV5-8 with TRBJ2-1; 8 nucleotides agree with TRBD2. Losses at the gene ends were 0 bases for V and 9 bases for J; bases not matched to a gene: 11. The germline V gene has CDR1 SGHTS and CDR2 YDEGEE. The CDR3 is made up of 16 amino acids.

In its sample, this clone was seen once. A read error may account for a junction end that differs from germline. The rearrangement joins TRBV19 to TRBJ2-4, with D hard to call. The CDR3 loop spans 12 amino acids. Germline assignment: CDR1 LNHDA and CDR2 SQIVND (reference sequence). The CDR3 is CACRLRKNIQYF. CDR3 nucleotides: TGTGCCTGTAGGCTGAGGAAAAACATTCAGTACTTC.

V gene TRBV7-6 combines with J gene TRBJ2-1; D perhaps matches TRBD2 (6 bases). The CDR3 contains 14 residues. V lost 3 bases, J lost 9 bases, and 15 bases lay in between. CDR1 is SGHVS, CDR2 FNYEAQ, per germline. CDR3 in amino acids: CASSLASVGGEQFF. As DNA, the CDR3 is TGTGCCAGCAGCTTGGCATCGGTCGGGGGTGAGCAGTTCTTC.